Below, one T cell receptor beta chain is given with its context. This CDR3 is also generated by other DNA sequences in the sample. Original processing methods: Estimated nucleated cell counts came from reference gene primer amplification. TCRdb's copy holds only in-frame clones and misses some; the assay was immunoSEQ multiplex PCR. From that table come the V and J calls and clone size; the DNA was used to work out D and trimming. The sample holds about 210,000 clones, 92% seen once. The source of the sample is a study of blood T cell repertoires in COVID-19. The CDR3 spans 18 residues. Germline CDR1 and CDR2: SEHNR and FQNEAQ (reference sequence). The J segment lost 0 bases and the V segment lost 5 bases, leaving 6 bases of the junction unmatched.

Sequencing used peripheral blood. The clonotype was recovered from a man aged 25-40 years with acute or convalescent COVID-19. This rearrangement joins TRBV7-9 to TRBJ2-3; TRBD2 aligns across 15 bases. The CDR3 sequence is CASSLPGLAGGSTDTQYF. As DNA, the CDR3 is TGTGCCAGCAGCCTTCCTGGACTAGCGGGAGGGAGCACAGATACGCAGTATTTT.